This T cell receptor (beta chain) was identified in a study of shared clonotypes between healthy human individuals. The donor population consisted of healthy HIV-negative adults with no recent acute infections or vaccinations. General study results and limits: Investigators collected only blood, and repertoires in tissues likely differ.

Assay: immunoSEQ multiplex PCR; the TCRdb copy retains only in-frame clones and omits some. The repertoire holds about 2.3 million clones, over 85% seen once, with 0.3% to 0.4% in the top ten. To note about this clone: What it binds is not known.

The sequence was obtained from a man aged 18 to 30 in good health. Some clones in this sample may be carry-over from other donors' samples. Sequencing input: naive CD4+ T cells from PBMCs. The subset is: CD45RA+ positively selected.

This CDR3 is CASSSSTSGRNTGELFF. The CDR3 coding sequence is TGTGCCAGCAGCTCCTCGACTAGCGGGCGTAACACCGGGGAGCTGTTTTTT. The gene calls are TRBV7-7 and TRBJ2-2; 10 bases fit TRBD2. Germline V lookup: CDR1 SSHAT, CDR2 FNYEAQ (reference sequence). The J segment lost 2 bases and the V segment lost 4 bases, leaving 7 bases of the junction unmatched. The length of the CDR3 is 17 residues.